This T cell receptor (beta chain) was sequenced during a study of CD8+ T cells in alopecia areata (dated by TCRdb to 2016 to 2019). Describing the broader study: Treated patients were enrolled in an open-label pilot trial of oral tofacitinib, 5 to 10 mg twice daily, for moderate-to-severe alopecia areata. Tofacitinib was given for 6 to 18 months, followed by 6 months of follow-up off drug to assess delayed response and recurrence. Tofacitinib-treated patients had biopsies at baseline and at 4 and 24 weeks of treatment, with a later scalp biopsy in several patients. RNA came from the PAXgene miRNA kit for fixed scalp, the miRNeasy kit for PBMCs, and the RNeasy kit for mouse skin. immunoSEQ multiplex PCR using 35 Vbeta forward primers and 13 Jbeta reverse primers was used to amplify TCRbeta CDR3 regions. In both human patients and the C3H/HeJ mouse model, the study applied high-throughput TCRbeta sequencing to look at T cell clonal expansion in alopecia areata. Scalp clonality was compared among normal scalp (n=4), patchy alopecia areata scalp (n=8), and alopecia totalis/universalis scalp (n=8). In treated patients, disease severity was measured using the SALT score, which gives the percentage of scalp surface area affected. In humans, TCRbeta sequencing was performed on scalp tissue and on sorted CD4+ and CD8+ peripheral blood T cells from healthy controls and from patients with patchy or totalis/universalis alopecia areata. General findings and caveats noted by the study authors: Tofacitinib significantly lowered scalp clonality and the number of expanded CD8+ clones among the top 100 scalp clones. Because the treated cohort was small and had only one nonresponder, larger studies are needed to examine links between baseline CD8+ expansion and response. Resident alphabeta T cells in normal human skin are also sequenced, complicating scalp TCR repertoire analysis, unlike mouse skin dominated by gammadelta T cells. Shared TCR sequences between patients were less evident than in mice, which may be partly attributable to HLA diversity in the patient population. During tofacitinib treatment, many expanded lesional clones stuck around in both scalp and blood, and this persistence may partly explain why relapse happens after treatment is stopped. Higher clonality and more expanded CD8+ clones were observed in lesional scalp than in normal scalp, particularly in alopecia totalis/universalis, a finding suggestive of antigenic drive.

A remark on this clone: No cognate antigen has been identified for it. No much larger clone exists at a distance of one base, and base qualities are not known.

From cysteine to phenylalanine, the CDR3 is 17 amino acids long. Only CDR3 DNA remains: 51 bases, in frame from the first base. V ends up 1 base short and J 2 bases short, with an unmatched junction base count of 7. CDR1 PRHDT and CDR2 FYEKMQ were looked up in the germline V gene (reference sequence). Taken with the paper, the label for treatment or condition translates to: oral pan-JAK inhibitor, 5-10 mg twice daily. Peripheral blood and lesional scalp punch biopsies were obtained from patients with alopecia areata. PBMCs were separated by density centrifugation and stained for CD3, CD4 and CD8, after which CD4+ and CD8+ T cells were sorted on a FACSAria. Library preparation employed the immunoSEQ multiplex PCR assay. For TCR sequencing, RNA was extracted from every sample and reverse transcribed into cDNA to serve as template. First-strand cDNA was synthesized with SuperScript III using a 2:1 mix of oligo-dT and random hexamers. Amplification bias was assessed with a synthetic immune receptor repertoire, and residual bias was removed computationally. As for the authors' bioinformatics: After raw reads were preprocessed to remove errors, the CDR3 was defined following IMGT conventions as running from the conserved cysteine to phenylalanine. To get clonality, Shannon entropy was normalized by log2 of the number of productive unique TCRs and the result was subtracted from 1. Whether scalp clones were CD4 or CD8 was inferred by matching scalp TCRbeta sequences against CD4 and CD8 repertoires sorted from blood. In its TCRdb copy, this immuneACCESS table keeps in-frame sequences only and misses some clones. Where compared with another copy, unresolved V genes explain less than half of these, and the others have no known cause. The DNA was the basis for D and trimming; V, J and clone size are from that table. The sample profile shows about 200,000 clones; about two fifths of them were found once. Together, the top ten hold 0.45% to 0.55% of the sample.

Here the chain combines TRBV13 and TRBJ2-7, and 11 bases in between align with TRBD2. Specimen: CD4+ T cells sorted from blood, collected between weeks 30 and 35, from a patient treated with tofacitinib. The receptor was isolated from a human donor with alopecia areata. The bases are TGTGCCAGCAGCTTAGCCGGACTAGCGGGCCCAACCTACGAGCAGTACTTC. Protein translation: CASSLAGLAGPTYEQYF.